Following are 19 T cell receptor beta chains from one sample sequenced in a study of circulating CD8 cells and anti-PD-1 response in melanoma. Using 15 ng of total RNA, TCR libraries were made with the QIAseq Immune Repertoire TCR panel. TCRdb re-called the reads through MiXCR, storing one row per CDR3 protein. Altogether approximately 540 distinct CDR3 sequences are present, about 5.6% being singletons, with the ten largest covering 25% to 35%. Live CD3+CD8+TCRalphabeta+ cells were sorted into four subsets by PD-1 and/or TIGIT. This sample comprised CD8+ T cells from PBMCs, obtained at baseline or after one month of anti-PD-1 therapy (not recorded which). The receptors originated from a human donor with melanoma.

A note on this clonotype: A read error may account for a junction end that differs from germline. V and J are TRBV6-2 or TRBV6-3 and TRBJ2-2, with D possibly TRBD1 on 6 matching bases. The germline CDR1 and CDR2 sequences are MNHEY and SVGEGT. CDR3 length: 14 amino acids. The CDR3 DNA reads TGTGCCAGCAGTTGGGCAGGGGAGACCGGGAAGCTGTTTTTT. Its translation: CASSWAGETGKLFF.

Relative to its sample, this clonotype is medium-sized. This chain joins TRBV28 and TRBJ1-1, with D perhaps TRBD1 (5 bases). V lost 10 bases and J lost 4, with 25 bases in between. CDR1 is MDHEN, CDR2 SYDVKM, per germline. This CDR3 has 16 residues. CDR3 bases: TGTGCCACGACCACTCCGGCAGGGCGTGCTGGCACTGAAGCTTTCTTT. It codes for CATTTPAGRAGTEAFF. Full variable domain (outside the CDR3, taken from reference TRBV28 and TRBJ1-1): DVKVTQSSRYLVKRTGEKVFLECVQDMDHENMFWYRQDPGLGLRLIYFSYDVKMKEKGDIPEGYSVSREKKERFSLILESASTNQTSMYLCATTTPAGRAGTEAFFGQGTRLTVV.

This clonotype is medium-sized. The chain employs TRBV20-1 and TRBJ2-7; TRBD1 agrees at 8 bases. Germline-derived CDR1 and CDR2 are DFQATT and SNEGSKA (reference sequence). This CDR3 comprises 16 residues. The V and J ends lost 2 bases and 0 bases, in that order; junction bases with no gene match: 9. The CDR3 DNA is TGCAGTGCTAGACGCCCCGGACAGGGCGACTCCTACGAGCAGTACTTC. The encoded protein is CSARRPGQGDSYEQYF.

By share of the sample, this clonotype is medium-sized. This could be a read error, since a much larger clone is one nucleotide away. The chain employs TRBV29-1 and TRBJ2-3; no reliable D call. The CDR3 has 14 residues. Germline V gives CDR1 SQVTM, CDR2 ANQGSEA. The V gene lost 4 bases and the J gene lost 4 bases, with 15 bases spanning the gap. DNA of the CDR3: TGCAGCGTTGTTTGGGGAACGAATCCAGATACGCAGTATTTT. Translation gives CSVVWGTNPDTQYF.

This clonotype is termed large. This rearrangement joins TRBV7-2 to TRBJ2-7; 9 bases fit TRBD1. The V segment lost 5 bases and the J segment 2 bases; nucleotides outside the gene matches: 4. The CDR3 length is 14 residues. Germline V gene sequence: CDR1 SGHTA, CDR2 FQGNSA. CDR3 DNA: TGTGCCAGCAGCCGGGGACAGGGTACCTACGAGCAGTACTTC. It encodes CASSRGQGTYEQYF.

This clonotype is medium-sized within its sample. This chain uses TRBV7-2 with TRBJ2-5; no reliable D call. V was trimmed by 5 bases and J by 2 bases, leaving 9 bases between them. From germline, CDR1 is SGHTA and CDR2 FQGNSA. The CDR3 consists of 13 residues. The CDR3 loop is CASSNNVQETQYF. The CDR3 DNA reads TGTGCCAGCAGCAATAATGTACAAGAGACCCAGTACTTC.

As concerns this clonotype: One junction end disagrees with the germline gene, perhaps due to a read error. The CDR3 is CASSPREGLAEGEQFF. The DNA for the CDR3 is TGCGCCAGCAGCCCTAGGGAGGGACTAGCGGAGGGTGAGCAGTTCTTC. The chain joins TRBV7-2 to TRBJ2-1, with 11 bases matching TRBD2. CDR1 and CDR2 (germline): SGHTA, FQGNSA. CDR3 length: 16 amino acids.

This clonotype rates as large. This chain connects TRBV25-1 to TRBJ2-7, with D tentatively TRBD1 or TRBD2 (5 bases each). CDR3 length: 15 amino acids. Trimming left V 4 bases short and J 2 bases short, with 15 bases between. Germline loops: CDR1 MGHDK, CDR2 SYGVNS. The CDR3 region has the DNA TGTGCCAGCAGTGCAACCGGGACGCGTCCCTACGAGCAGTACTTC. It specifies CASSATGTRPYEQYF.

V and J are TRBV7-9 and TRBJ2-7; D unclear. CDR3 length: 12 amino acids. Germline V gene data show CDR1 as SEHNR and CDR2 as FQNEAQ (reference sequence). Deletions cut 0 bases from V and 6 bases from J, with 6 bases between. Here the CDR3 reads CASSLAFSEQYF. The CDR3 bases are TGTGCCAGCAGCTTAGCCTTTTCCGAGCAGTACTTC.

Within the sample, this clonotype is large. The chain joins TRBV27 to TRBJ1-6; 8 nucleotides match TRBD1. V lost 8 bases and J lost 0; bases outside the gene matches: 9. Germline CDR1 is MNHEY and CDR2 is SMNVEV (reference sequence). This CDR3 comprises 17 residues. CDR3 DNA sequence: TGTGCCAGCGGTGGACAGGGATTAAGCTCCTATAATTCACCCCTCCACTTT. The encoded protein is CASGGQGLSSYNSPLHF.

This clonotype was observed a handful of times. One end of the junction varies from germline; a read error may be responsible. The V and J genes are TRBV25-1 and TRBJ2-7, with D possibly TRBD1 on 6 matching bases. CDR1 and CDR2 from the germline V gene are MGHDK and SYGVNS. CDR3 length equals 14 residues. The CDR3 DNA reads TGTGCCAGCAGTTCAAGGAGAGGGGACAACGAGCTGTACTTC. This codes for CASSSRRGDNELYF.

This clonotype is categorized as medium-sized. The V call is TRBV19, the J call TRBJ1-2; 9 nucleotides agree with TRBD1. Germline V gives CDR1 LNHDA, CDR2 SQIVND (reference sequence). Trimming removed 5 bases from V and 4 bases from J; junction bases left unmatched: 5. The CDR3 has 14 amino acids. CDR3 nucleotides: TGTGCCAGTAGTTTCACAGGGGGCGCCTATGGCTACACCTTC. Amino acid sequence: CASSFTGGAYGYTF.

By share, this clonotype ranks as large (0.1 to 1%). This chain connects TRBV7-3 to TRBJ2-7, with unresolved D. Germline V lookup: CDR1 SGHTA, CDR2 FQGTGA. The V and J ends lost 2 bases and 6 bases respectively, with 11 bases between them. The CDR3 totals 13 residues. CDR3 DNA sequence: TGTGCCAGCAGCTTAGATAGGCGGTCCGAGCAGTACTTC. It yields the protein CASSLDRRSEQYF.

By proportion, this clonotype is large. V usage is TRBV3-1 and J usage is TRBJ2-1, with D possibly matching TRBD2 (5 bases). The V gene's germline CDR1 is LGHDT and CDR2 YNNKEL (reference sequence). Trimming cost V 4 bases and J 2 bases, with 18 bases left between them. The CDR3 spans 17 residues. The CDR3 bases are TGTGCCAGCAGCCCACAAAGCGGCTTGATAGCCTACAATGAGCAGTTCTTC. Translation: CASSPQSGLIAYNEQFF.

This clonotype is deemed hyperexpanded. CDR3 amino acids: CATSDEGWGGNTQYF. CDR3 nucleotide sequence: TGTGCCACCAGTGATGAGGGTTGGGGCGGGAATACGCAGTATTTT. The genes are TRBV24-1 and TRBJ2-3, with D tentatively TRBD2 (6 bases). The CDR3 has 15 amino acids. V lost 3 bases and J lost 7, with 16 bases in between. Germline V gives CDR1 KGHDR, CDR2 SFDVKD.

By share, this clonotype counts as large. This chain links TRBV19 with TRBJ2-4; 7 bases are shared with TRBD1. V was pared by 7 bases and J by 6 bases, with 6 bases of the junction left unmatched. The CDR3 sequence is 13 residues long. Germline CDR1 reads LNHDA; CDR2 reads SQIVND (reference sequence). This CDR3 reads CASIGDSRNIQYF. DNA for the CDR3: TGTGCCAGTATAGGGGACAGCCGAAACATTCAGTACTTC.

This clonotype was counted only a few times. With a much larger clone just one base away, this may be a read error. The rearrangement joins TRBV2 to TRBJ2-3, with D perhaps TRBD1 or TRBD2 (6 bases each). In germline, CDR1 is SNHLY, CDR2 FYNNEI. The CDR3 totals 14 residues. The DNA of the CDR3 is TGTGCCAGCAGCCCCGGAGGGGACACAGATACGCAGTGTTTT. This codes for CASSPGGDTDTQCF.

This clonotype is classed as medium-sized. CDR3 amino acids: CASSPAVSYNSPLHF. The CDR3 coding sequence is TGTGCCAGCAGCCCGGCCGTCTCCTATAATTCACCCCTCCACTTT. The genes are TRBV7-2 and TRBJ1-6; no clear D. With 5 bases removed from V and 0 bases from J, the gap between germline ends came to 8 bases. There are 15 residues in the CDR3. Germline lookup yields CDR1 SGHTA and CDR2 FQGNSA.

By share of the sample, this clonotype is large. This chain connects TRBV27 to TRBJ2-1, with D unresolved. CDR3 length: 14 residues. Trimming stripped 5 bases from V and 4 bases from J, with 12 bases between. Germline V gene sequence: CDR1 MNHEY, CDR2 SMNVEV (reference sequence). DNA for the CDR3: TGTGCCAGCAGTCCTACCTTAATGTACAATGAGCAGTTCTTC. Its protein product is CASSPTLMYNEQFF.